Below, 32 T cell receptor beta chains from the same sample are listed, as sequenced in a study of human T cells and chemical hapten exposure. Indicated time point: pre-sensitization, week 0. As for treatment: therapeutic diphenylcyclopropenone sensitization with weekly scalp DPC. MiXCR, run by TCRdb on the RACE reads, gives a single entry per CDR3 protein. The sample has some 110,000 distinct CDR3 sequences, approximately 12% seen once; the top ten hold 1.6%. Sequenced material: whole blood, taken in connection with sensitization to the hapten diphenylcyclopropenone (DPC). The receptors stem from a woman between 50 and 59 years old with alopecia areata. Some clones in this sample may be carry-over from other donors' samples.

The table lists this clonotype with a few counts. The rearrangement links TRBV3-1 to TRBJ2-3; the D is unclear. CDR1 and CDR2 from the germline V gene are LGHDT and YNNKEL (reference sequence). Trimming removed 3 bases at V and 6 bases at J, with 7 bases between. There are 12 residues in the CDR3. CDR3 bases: TGTGCCAGCAGCCACGCATGGGATACGCAGTATTTT. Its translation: CASSHAWDTQYF.

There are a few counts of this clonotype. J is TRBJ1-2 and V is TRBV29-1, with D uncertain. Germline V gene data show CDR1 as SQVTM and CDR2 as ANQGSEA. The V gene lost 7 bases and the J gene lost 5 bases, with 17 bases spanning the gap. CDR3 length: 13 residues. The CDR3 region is CSAPGEGRYGYTF. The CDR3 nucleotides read TGCAGCGCTCCTGGTGAAGGGCGGTATGGCTACACCTTC. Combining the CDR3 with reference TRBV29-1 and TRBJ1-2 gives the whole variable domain SAVISQKPSRDICQRGTSLTIQCQVDSQVTMMFWYRQQPGQSLTLIATANQGSEATYESGFVIDKFPISRPNLTFSTLTVSNMSPEDSSIYLCSAPGEGRYGYTFGSGTRLTVV.

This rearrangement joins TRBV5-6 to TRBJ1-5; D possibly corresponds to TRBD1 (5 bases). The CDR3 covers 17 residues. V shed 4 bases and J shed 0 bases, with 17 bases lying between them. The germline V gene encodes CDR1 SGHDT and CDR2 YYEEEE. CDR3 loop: CASSKGPAAYSNQPQHF. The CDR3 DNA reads TGTGCCAGCAGCAAGGGGCCCGCGGCCTATAGCAATCAGCCCCAGCATTTT.

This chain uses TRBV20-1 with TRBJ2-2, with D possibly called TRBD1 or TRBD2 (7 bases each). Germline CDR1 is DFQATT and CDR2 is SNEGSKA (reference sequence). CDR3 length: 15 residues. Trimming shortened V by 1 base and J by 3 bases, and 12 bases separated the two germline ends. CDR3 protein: CSARATGRDTGELFF. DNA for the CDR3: TGCAGTGCTAGAGCGACAGGGAGGGACACCGGGGAGCTGTTTTTT.

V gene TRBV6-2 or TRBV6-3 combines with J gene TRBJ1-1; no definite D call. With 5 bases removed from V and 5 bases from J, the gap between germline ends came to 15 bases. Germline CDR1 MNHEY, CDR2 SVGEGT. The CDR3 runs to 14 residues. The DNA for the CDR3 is TGTGCCAGCAGTGAACCGGGGTGGGAGACTGAAGCTTTCTTT. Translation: CASSEPGWETEAFF.

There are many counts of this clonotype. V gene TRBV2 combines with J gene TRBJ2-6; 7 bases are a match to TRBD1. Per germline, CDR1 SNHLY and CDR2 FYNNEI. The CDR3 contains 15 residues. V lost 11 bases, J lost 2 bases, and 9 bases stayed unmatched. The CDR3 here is CAQGTDPPGANVLTF. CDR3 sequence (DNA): TGTGCCCAGGGGACAGACCCCCCTGGGGCCAACGTCCTGACTTTC.

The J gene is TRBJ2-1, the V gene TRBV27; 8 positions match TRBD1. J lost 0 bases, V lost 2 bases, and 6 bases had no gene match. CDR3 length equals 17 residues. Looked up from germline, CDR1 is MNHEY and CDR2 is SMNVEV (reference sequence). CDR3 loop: CASSLTYRGISYNEQFF. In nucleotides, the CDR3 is TGTGCCAGCAGTTTAACCTACAGGGGGATCTCCTACAATGAGCAGTTCTTC.

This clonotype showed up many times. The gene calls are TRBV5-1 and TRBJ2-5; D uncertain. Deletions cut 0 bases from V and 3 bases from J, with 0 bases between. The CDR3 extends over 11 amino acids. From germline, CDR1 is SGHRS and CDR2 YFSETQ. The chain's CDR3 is CASSLEETQYF. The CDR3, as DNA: TGCGCCAGCAGCTTGGAAGAGACCCAGTACTTC.

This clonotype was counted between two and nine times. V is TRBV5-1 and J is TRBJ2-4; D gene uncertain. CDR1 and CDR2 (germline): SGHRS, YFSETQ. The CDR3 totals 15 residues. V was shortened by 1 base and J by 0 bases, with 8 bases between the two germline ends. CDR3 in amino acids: CASSLSSRAKNIQYF. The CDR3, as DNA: TGCGCCAGCAGCTTGAGCAGCCGAGCCAAAAACATTCAGTACTTC.

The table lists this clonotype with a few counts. The CDR3 protein is CASSLWHIGTGAGELFF. The CDR3 DNA sequence: TGTGCCAGCAGCTTATGGCATATAGGGACAGGGGCCGGGGAGCTGTTTTTT. V is TRBV7-6 and J is TRBJ2-2, with TRBD1 matching 10 bases. Germline CDR1 and CDR2: SGHVS and FNYEAQ. This CDR3 region has 17 residues. J was trimmed by 6 bases and V by 2 bases; bases with no gene match: 9.

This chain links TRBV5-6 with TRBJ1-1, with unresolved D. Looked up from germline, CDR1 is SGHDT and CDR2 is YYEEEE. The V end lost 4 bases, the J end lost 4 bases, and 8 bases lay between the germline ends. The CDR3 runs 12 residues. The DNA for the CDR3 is TGTGCCAGCAGCGTGTGGGGCACTGAAGCTTTCTTT. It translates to CASSVWGTEAFF.

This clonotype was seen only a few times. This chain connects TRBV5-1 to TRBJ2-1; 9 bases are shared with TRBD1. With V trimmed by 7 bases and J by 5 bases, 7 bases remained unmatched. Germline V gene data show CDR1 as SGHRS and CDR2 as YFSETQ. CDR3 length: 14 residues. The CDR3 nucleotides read TGCGCCAGCCGGCGGGACAGGGCCCACAATGAGCAGTTCTTC. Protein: CASRRDRAHNEQFF.

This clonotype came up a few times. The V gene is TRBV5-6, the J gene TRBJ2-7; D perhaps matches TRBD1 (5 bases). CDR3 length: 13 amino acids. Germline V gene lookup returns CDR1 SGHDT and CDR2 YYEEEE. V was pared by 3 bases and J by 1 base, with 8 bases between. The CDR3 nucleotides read TGTGCCAGCAGCTACAGGTCTTCCTACGAGCAGTACTTC. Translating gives CASSYRSSYEQYF.

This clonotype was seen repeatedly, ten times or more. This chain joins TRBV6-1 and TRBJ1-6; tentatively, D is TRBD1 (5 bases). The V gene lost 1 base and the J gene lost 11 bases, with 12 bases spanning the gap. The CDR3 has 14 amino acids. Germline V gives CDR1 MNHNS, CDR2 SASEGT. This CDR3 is CASSEEAGVAPLHF. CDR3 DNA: TGTGCCAGCAGTGAAGAGGCGGGGGTTGCACCCCTCCACTTT.

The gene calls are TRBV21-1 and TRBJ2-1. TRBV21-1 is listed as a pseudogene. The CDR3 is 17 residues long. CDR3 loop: CASSIGKNTALYNEQFF. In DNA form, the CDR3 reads TGTGCCAGCAGCATAGGGAAAAACACTGCTTTATACAATGAGCAGTTCTTC.

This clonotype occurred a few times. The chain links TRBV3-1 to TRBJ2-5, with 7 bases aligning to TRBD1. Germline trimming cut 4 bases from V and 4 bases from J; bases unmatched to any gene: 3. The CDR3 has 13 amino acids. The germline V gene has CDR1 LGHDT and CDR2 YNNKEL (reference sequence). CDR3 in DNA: TGTGCCAGCAGCCCAGGGGGAGCAGAGACCCAGTACTTC. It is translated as CASSPGGAETQYF.

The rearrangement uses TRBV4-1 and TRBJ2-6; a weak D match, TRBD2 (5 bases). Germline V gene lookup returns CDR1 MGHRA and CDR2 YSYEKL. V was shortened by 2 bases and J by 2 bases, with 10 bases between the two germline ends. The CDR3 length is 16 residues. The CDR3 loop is CASSQQTGAGANVLTF. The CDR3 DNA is TGCGCCAGCAGCCAACAGACCGGGGCTGGGGCCAACGTCCTGACTTTC.

The CDR3 bases are TGTGCCAGCAGTGAAATCCAATTCACAGATACGCAGTATTTT. Translated, it gives CASSEIQFTDTQYF. The chain is built from TRBV6-1 and TRBJ2-3; D is uncertain. The CDR3 is 14 amino acids. The germline V gene encodes CDR1 MNHNS and CDR2 SASEGT. V lost 2 bases and J lost 2, with 8 bases in between.

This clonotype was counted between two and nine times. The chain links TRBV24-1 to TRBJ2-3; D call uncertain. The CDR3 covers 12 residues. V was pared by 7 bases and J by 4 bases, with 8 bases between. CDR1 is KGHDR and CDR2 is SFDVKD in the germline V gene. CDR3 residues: CATSDTPDTQYF. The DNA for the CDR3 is TGTGCCACCAGCGATACTCCAGATACGCAGTATTTT.

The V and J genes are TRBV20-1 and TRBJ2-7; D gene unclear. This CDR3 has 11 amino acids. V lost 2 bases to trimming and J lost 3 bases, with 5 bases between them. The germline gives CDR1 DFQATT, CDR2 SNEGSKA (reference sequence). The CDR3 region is CSARPLYEQYF. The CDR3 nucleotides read TGCAGTGCTAGACCCCTCTACGAGCAGTACTTC.

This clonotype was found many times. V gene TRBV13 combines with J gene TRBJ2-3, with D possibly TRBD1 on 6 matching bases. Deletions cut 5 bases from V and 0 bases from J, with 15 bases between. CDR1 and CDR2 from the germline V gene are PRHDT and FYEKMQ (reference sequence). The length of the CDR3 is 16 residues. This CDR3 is CASSPTGHSSTDTQYF. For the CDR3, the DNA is TGTGCCAGCAGCCCGACGGGACATTCTAGCACAGATACGCAGTATTTT.

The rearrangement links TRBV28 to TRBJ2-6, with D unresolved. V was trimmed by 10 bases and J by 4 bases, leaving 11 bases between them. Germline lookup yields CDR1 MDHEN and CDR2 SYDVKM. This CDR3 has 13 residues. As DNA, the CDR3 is TGTGCCACCCACCGACCCGGGGCCAACGTCCTGACTTTC. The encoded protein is CATHRPGANVLTF.

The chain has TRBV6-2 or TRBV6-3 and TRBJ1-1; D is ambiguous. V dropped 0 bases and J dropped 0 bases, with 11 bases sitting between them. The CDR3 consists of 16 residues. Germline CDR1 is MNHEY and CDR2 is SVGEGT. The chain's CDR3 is CASSYSRRHMNTEAFF. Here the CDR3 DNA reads TGTGCCAGCAGTTACTCTCGACGGCACATGAACACTGAAGCTTTCTTT.

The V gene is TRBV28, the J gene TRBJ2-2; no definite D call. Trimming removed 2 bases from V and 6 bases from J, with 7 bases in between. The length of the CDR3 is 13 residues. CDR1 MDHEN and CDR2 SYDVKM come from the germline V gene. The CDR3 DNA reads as TGTGCCAGCAGTTTAGGCCCGCCCGGGGAGCTGTTTTTT. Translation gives CASSLGPPGELFF.

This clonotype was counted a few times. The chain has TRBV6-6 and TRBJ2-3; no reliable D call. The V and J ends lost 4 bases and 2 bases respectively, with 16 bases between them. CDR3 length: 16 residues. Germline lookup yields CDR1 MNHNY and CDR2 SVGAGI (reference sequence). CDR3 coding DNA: TGTGCCAGCAGTTCCATTCGGGCAGGAGACACAGATACGCAGTATTTT. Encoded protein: CASSSIRAGDTDTQYF.

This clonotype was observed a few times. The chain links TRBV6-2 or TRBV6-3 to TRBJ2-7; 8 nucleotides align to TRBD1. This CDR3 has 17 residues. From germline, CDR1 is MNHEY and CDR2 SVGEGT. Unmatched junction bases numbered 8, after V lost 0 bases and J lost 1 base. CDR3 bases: TGTGCCAGCAGTTACTCCACGACAGGGGTTTCTTCCTACGAGCAGTACTTC. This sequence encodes CASSYSTTGVSSYEQYF.

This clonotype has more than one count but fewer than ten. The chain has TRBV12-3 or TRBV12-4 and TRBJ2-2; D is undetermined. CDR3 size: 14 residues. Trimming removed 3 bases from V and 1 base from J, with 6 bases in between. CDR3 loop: CASSLYLNTGELFF. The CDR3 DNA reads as TGTGCCAGCAGTTTGTATTTGAACACCGGGGAGCTGTTTTTT.

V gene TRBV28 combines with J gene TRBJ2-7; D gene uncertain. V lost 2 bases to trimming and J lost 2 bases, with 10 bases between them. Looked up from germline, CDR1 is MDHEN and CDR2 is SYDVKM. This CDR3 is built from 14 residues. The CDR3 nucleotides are TGTGCCAGCAGTTTAAGTGTCTGGCCCTACGAGCAGTACTTC. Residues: CASSLSVWPYEQYF.

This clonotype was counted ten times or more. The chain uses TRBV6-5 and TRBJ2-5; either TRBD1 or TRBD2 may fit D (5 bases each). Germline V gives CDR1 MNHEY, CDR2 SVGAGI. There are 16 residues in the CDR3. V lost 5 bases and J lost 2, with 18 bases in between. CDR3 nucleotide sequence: TGTGCCAGCAGTAGAGGAGACTTGGGACCGCAAGAGACCCAGTACTTC. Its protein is CASSRGDLGPQETQYF.

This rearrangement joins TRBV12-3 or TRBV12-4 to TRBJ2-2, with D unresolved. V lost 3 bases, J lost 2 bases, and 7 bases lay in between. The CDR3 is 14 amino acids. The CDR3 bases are TGTGCCAGCAGTTTTTTACTCAACACCGGGGAGCTGTTTTTT. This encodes CASSFLLNTGELFF.

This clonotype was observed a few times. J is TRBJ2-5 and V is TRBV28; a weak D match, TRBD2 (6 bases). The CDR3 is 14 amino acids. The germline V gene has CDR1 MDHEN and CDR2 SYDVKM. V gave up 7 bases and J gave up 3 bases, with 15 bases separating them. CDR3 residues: CASKEGGLKETQYF. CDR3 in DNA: TGTGCCAGCAAGGAGGGCGGATTAAAAGAGACCCAGTACTTC.

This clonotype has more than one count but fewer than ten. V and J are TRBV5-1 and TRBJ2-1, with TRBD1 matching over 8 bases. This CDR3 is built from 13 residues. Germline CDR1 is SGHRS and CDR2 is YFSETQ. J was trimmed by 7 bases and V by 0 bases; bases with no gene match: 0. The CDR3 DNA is TGCGCCAGCAGCTTGGGGACAGGGAATGAGCAGTTCTTC. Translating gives CASSLGTGNEQFF. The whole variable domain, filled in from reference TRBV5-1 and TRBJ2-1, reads KAGVTQTPRYLIKTRGQQVTLSCSPISGHRSVSWYQQTPGQGLQFLFEYFSETQRNKGNFPGRFSGRQFSNSRSEMNVSTLELGDSALYLCASSLGTGNEQFFGPGTRLTVL.